These 7 T cell receptor beta chains originate from one sample sequenced in a study of cytomegalovirus exposure and HLA in healthy donors. PCR was performed using 60 Vbeta and 13 Jbeta primers. Profiled with immunoSEQ multiplex PCR; TCRdb holds only in-frame clones, not every one. The repertoire has about 190,000 clones, around nine tenths of them found once; the top ten carry roughly 1.9%. Sequencing was carried out using PBMCs. These receptor sequences come from a woman under 30 in good health and CMV-seronegative.

The genes are TRBV4-2 and TRBJ2-7; 7 nucleotides align to TRBD2. V gave up 0 bases and J gave up 3 bases; unmatched junction bases: 8. CDR3 length equals 16 residues. Per the germline V gene, CDR1 is LGHNA and CDR2 is YNFKEQ. CDR3: CASSQDLSGVIYEQYF. The CDR3 DNA reads TGTGCCAGCAGCCAAGATCTCAGCGGGGTTATCTACGAGCAGTACTTC.

The rearrangement uses TRBV5-8 and TRBJ1-6; TRBD1 aligns across 7 bases. Germline V gene data show CDR1 as SGHTS and CDR2 as YDEGEE. This CDR3 region has 15 residues. Unmatched junction bases numbered 7, after V lost 0 bases and J lost 10 bases. CDR3 region: CASSLVVRGISPLHF. CDR3 nucleotides: TGTGCCAGCAGCTTGGTGGTCAGGGGGATCTCACCCCTCCACTTT. Full variable domain (remainder filled in from reference TRBV5-8 and TRBJ1-6): EAGVTQSPTHLIKTRGQQATLRCSPISGHTSVYWYQQALGLGLQFLLWYDEGEERNRGNFPPRFSGRQFPNYSSELNVNALELEDSALYLCASSLVVRGISPLHFGNGTRLTVT.

The rearrangement uses TRBV5-1 and TRBJ1-2; D unclear. V lost 4 bases, J lost 4 bases, and 23 bases lay in between. CDR1 and CDR2 (germline): SGHRS, YFSETQ. The CDR3 contains 17 residues. This CDR3 is CASSPRESRELSYGYTF. CDR3 DNA: TGCGCCAGCAGCCCCCGGGAGAGTCGGGAACTGAGCTATGGCTACACCTTC.

In DNA, the CDR3 is TGTGCCAGCAGCTTAATGGACGGGAGGGCCCTCAATGAGCAGTTCTTC. Its translation: CASSLMDGRALNEQFF. The chain carries TRBV7-3 and TRBJ2-1; TRBD2 matches at 8 bases. V lost 1 base, J lost 6 bases, and 8 bases stayed unmatched. Germline V gene data show CDR1 as SGHTA and CDR2 as FQGTGA. The CDR3 runs to 16 residues. Supplemented by reference TRBV7-3 and TRBJ2-1, the full variable domain reads GAGVSQTPSNKVTEKGKYVELRCDPISGHTALYWYRQSLGQGPEFLIYFQGTGAADDSGLPNDRFFAVRPEGSVSTLKIQRTERGDSAVYLCASSLMDGRALNEQFFGPGTRLTVL.

V is TRBV6-1 and J is TRBJ2-7; TRBD2 matches 12 bases. This CDR3 comprises 15 residues. J lost 2 bases, V lost 6 bases, and 5 bases had no gene match. The germline CDR1 and CDR2 sequences are MNHNS and SASEGT. Here the CDR3 DNA reads TGTGCCAGCAGACGACTAGCGGGGGACCCCTACGAGCAGTACTTC. Its translation: CASRRLAGDPYEQYF.

The rearrangement links TRBV27 to TRBJ1-5, with a weak D call TRBD1 (6 bases). The CDR3 is made up of 13 amino acids. Germline V lookup: CDR1 MNHEY, CDR2 SMNVEV (reference sequence). V was pared by 3 bases and J by 6 bases, with 9 bases between. CDR3 DNA sequence: TGTGCCAGCAGTTTGTGGGGGCCTCAGCCCCAGCATTTT. It encodes CASSLWGPQPQHF.

Points on this clone: This sample includes further DNA sequences coding for the same CDR3. The chain uses TRBV5-6 and TRBJ1-6; maybe TRBD1 (5 bases). The V end lost 0 bases, the J end lost 5 bases, and 12 bases lay between the germline ends. This CDR3 has 16 amino acids. The V gene's germline CDR1 is SGHDT and CDR2 YYEEEE. CDR3 nucleotide sequence: TGTGCCAGCAGCTTGGCCTTGGGCAGGGATAATTCACCCCTCCACTTT. Translated: CASSLALGRDNSPLHF.